What follows describes a single TCR beta chain. Antigen: not known. Primers used in a second PCR of roughly 6 to 11 cycles were a sample-barcoded 5' primer and a J-beta primer mix. TCRdb reprocessed the 5' RACE reads via MiXCR and lists one record per CDR3 protein. The data show around 870,000 distinct CDR3 sequences, 25% to 30% seen once. The data derive from a study of blood T cells in healthy people across ages. Points from the study as a whole: Older individuals had lower TCR beta diversity per million T cells (the decline was roughly linear). In these data, TCR beta diversity tracked strongly with naive T cell percentage.

The extraction recovered at least 6 micrograms of total RNA per sample. The CDR3 consists of 15 residues. V shed 6 bases, J shed 11 bases, and the junction held 16 bases outside the gene matches. This TCR was sampled from a woman aged 80 or over in good health. Sequences were obtained from blood. This rearrangement joins TRBV12-3 or TRBV12-4 to TRBJ2-5, with 9 bases that match TRBD1. CDR3 DNA: TGTGCCAGCAGGTCAGGACAGGGGCCTTACAATGAGCAGTACTTC. This encodes CASRSGQGPYNEQYF.